In this sample, the clone carrying this T cell receptor (beta chain) turned up many times. This sample was included in a study of neurological immune-mediated disorders. The V segment lost 3 bases and the J segment 5 bases; nucleotides outside the gene matches: 13. The CDR3 length is 16 residues. CDR1 and CDR2 (germline): DFQATT, SNEGSKA (reference sequence). TCRdb ran MiXCR on the 5' RACE reads and lists one entry per CDR3 protein. Of 40,000 to 45,000 distinct CDR3 sequences in the sample, around 6% were seen once. The sequence came from a woman between 40 and 50 years old in good health. The rearrangement joins TRBV20-1 to TRBJ2-5; 9 bases agree with TRBD2. Sequences were obtained from CD4+ T cells from blood. CDR3 protein: CSASPLGSGSSETQYF. The CDR3 DNA reads as TGCAGTGCTAGCCCCTTGGGTAGCGGGAGTTCGGAGACCCAGTACTTC.